Listed below are T cell receptor beta chains from one sample, sequenced in a study of blood T cells in healthy people across ages. TCRdb re-called the 5' RACE reads through MiXCR, storing one row per CDR3 protein. The sample consists of roughly 680,000 distinct CDR3 sequences, about 21% of them appearing once. The specimen sequenced was blood. The receptors were sampled from a man aged 70 or older in good health. CDR3s include the opening cysteine and the closing phenylalanine or tryptophan. Fields, in order: V gene, J gene, CDR3 protein.

V gene: TRBV10-3; J gene: TRBJ2-5; CDR3 protein: CAISESGLAKGAQYF
V gene: TRBV19; J gene: TRBJ2-1; CDR3 protein: CASSTSGLNEQFF
V gene: TRBV12-3/TRBV12-4; J gene: TRBJ1-1; CDR3 protein: CASSLAPETEAFF
V gene: TRBV20-1; J gene: TRBJ2-3; CDR3 protein: CSAREVQSTDTQYF
V gene: TRBV3-1; J gene: TRBJ2-5; CDR3 protein: CASSQGESKTQYF
V gene: TRBV21-1; J gene: TRBJ2-3; CDR3 protein: CASNGKAGDTDTQYF
V gene: TRBV11-2; J gene: TRBJ1-1; CDR3 protein: CASSLESATEAFF
V gene: TRBV3-1; J gene: TRBJ2-1; CDR3 protein: CASSQEPRTSSSVYDNEQFF
V gene: TRBV5-1; J gene: TRBJ1-1; CDR3 protein: CASSLKGTPTEAFF
V gene: TRBV3-1; J gene: TRBJ2-5; CDR3 protein: CASSQDLGQETQYF
V gene: TRBV2; J gene: TRBJ2-6; CDR3 protein: CASKGALFSSGANVLTF
V gene: TRBV10-3; J gene: TRBJ2-1; CDR3 protein: CAISDVTSGGPNEQFF
V gene: TRBV20-1; J gene: .; CDR3 protein: CSVWTGGNEQFF
V gene: TRBV7-9; J gene: TRBJ1-1; CDR3 protein: CASSFSKNTEAFF
V gene: TRBV12-3/TRBV12-4; J gene: TRBJ1-1; CDR3 protein: CASSFGPYEAFF
V gene: TRBV7-2; J gene: TRBJ2-3; CDR3 protein: CASSFAGHYTDTQYF
V gene: TRBV20-1; J gene: TRBJ2-7; CDR3 protein: CSASAPQGYYEQYF
V gene: TRBV9; J gene: TRBJ2-1; CDR3 protein: CASSPRTSGSSYNEQFF
V gene: TRBV20-1; J gene: TRBJ2-1; CDR3 protein: CSAPKMTRKIREDEQFF
V gene: TRBV29-1; J gene: TRBJ2-1; CDR3 protein: CSVEPASSYNEQFF
V gene: TRBV28; J gene: TRBJ2-7; CDR3 protein: CGPQREGHEQYF
V gene: TRBV10-3; J gene: TRBJ2-5; CDR3 protein: CAISESGLGRRETQYF
V gene: TRBV20-1; J gene: TRBJ2-7; CDR3 protein: CSAGDRGEQYF
V gene: TRBV20-1; J gene: TRBJ1-5; CDR3 protein: CSVLQDRNQPQHF
V gene: TRBV6-5; J gene: TRBJ2-1; CDR3 protein: CASRLDRISYNEQFF
V gene: TRBV6-5; J gene: .; CDR3 protein: CASSYSSSGDRNEQFF
V gene: TRBV20-1; J gene: TRBJ2-4; CDR3 protein: CSAMGLPGYHRDQNIQYF
V gene: TRBV7-3; J gene: TRBJ1-1; CDR3 protein: CASSFQMNTEAFF
V gene: TRBV6-2/TRBV6-3; J gene: TRBJ2-1; CDR3 protein: CASSRSGPSSYNEQFF
V gene: TRBV6-1; J gene: TRBJ2-3; CDR3 protein: CASSETSGRRADTQYF
V gene: TRBV5-1; J gene: TRBJ2-3; CDR3 protein: CASSLAREADTQYF
V gene: TRBV10-3; J gene: TRBJ2-7; CDR3 protein: CATVQGREQYF
V gene: TRBV29-1; J gene: TRBJ2-5; CDR3 protein: CSVEAGASYETQYF
V gene: TRBV11-2; J gene: TRBJ1-3; CDR3 protein: CASSGVQGSSGNTIYF
V gene: TRBV5-6; J gene: .; CDR3 protein: CASNPTGYGYEQYF
V gene: TRBV12-3/TRBV12-4; J gene: TRBJ2-7; CDR3 protein: CASSKGQGAQYF
V gene: TRBV7-3; J gene: TRBJ2-5; CDR3 protein: CTSSLSRAETQYF
V gene: TRBV12-3/TRBV12-4; J gene: TRBJ2-7; CDR3 protein: CASSFKYEQYF
V gene: TRBV7-2; J gene: TRBJ2-3; CDR3 protein: CASSLVNGDTQYF
V gene: TRBV5-1; J gene: TRBJ2-4; CDR3 protein: CASSLDRAGNIQYF
V gene: TRBV5-1; J gene: .; CDR3 protein: CASSPSGSTSVTYNEQFF
V gene: TRBV12-3/TRBV12-4; J gene: TRBJ2-7; CDR3 protein: CASSLALGESSEQYF
V gene: TRBV7-9; J gene: TRBJ2-1; CDR3 protein: CASSSETWTSWFF
V gene: TRBV2; J gene: .; CDR3 protein: CASSEGPTQNYEQYF
V gene: TRBV5-1; J gene: TRBJ1-1; CDR3 protein: CASSLEGVSYTEAFF
V gene: TRBV6-6; J gene: TRBJ1-2; CDR3 protein: CASSYPGMVNYGYTF
V gene: TRBV7-2; J gene: TRBJ1-5; CDR3 protein: CASSPQTLQPQHF
V gene: TRBV20-1; J gene: TRBJ2-1; CDR3 protein: CSARVPGGTENEQFF
V gene: TRBV6-1; J gene: .; CDR3 protein: CASRLQGGEQYF
V gene: TRBV9; J gene: .; CDR3 protein: CASSVDATSYTYEQYF
V gene: TRBV4-1; J gene: TRBJ1-1; CDR3 protein: CASSHPAMNTEAFF
V gene: TRBV20-1; J gene: TRBJ2-1; CDR3 protein: CSARGLAGVDREQFF
V gene: TRBV7-2; J gene: TRBJ2-7; CDR3 protein: CASSVTGPRSYEQYF
V gene: TRBV7-2; J gene: TRBJ1-1; CDR3 protein: CASRKQTNTEAFF
V gene: TRBV12-3/TRBV12-4; J gene: TRBJ2-1; CDR3 protein: CASSFSGVSEQFF
V gene: TRBV25-1; J gene: .; CDR3 protein: CASSDTGEQFF
V gene: TRBV5-1; J gene: TRBJ1-3; CDR3 protein: CASSLTRTGGVRDSGNTIYF
V gene: TRBV5-6; J gene: TRBJ2-5; CDR3 protein: CASSLVSGRPIGETQYF
V gene: TRBV28; J gene: .; CDR3 protein: CASSTTGNRAYEQYF
V gene: TRBV2; J gene: TRBJ1-4; CDR3 protein: CASSTDEKLFF